This T cell receptor beta chain was sequenced in a study of CXCR3-negative and CXCR3-positive naive CD8 T cells. The libraries of TRB cDNA were constructed through 5' RACE using UMI labels. Each CDR3 protein gets one entry in TCRdb, which reprocessed the 5' RACE reads and gives no DNA. This sample's clone table lists under 150,000 distinct CDR3 sequences. Study-wide findings and caveats: Both naive subsets showed comparably high diversity, and memory CD8+ cells showed much lower diversity. Both naive subsets, CXCR3-negative and CXCR3-positive, displayed similar TRBV-TRBJ usage, unlike memory cells. The study found CXCR3 expression partially decreased after cryopreservation and ran most assays on fresh PBMCs. CXCR3-positive naive cells had more hydrophobic TRB CDR3s than CXCR3-negative naive cells.

Germline CDR1 reads SGHVS; CDR2 reads FQNEAQ. The CDR3 runs 12 residues. Of note for this clonotype: The antigen remains unidentified.

The V call is TRBV7-8, the J call TRBJ1-1. The sequence came from a human donor in good health. Some clones in this sample may be carry-over from other donors' samples. Sequenced material: naive CXCR3+ CD8+ T cells from blood. Subset in this sample: CD45RO-CCR7+CD27+CD95- naive CD8+ T cells expressing CXCR3 (TNR3+). This CDR3 is CASSIPNTEAFF.